Below, 11 T cell receptor beta chains from the same sample are listed, as sequenced in a study of blood T cell repertoires in COVID-19 (dated by TCRdb to the early 2020s). The library was made by the immunoSEQ multiplex PCR assay. Entries here come from immuneACCESS through TCRdb and include only in-frame sequences with V and J called. Some clones fail to appear in such tables; in the studies checked, an unresolved V gene covers under half of the shortfall, and the cause of the remainder is unknown. The sample has about 88,000 clones on record, 72% of them singletons. The ten largest clonotypes hold about 22% of the sample. Sequenced input: peripheral blood. These receptors were collected from a woman in her fifties or sixties in a cohort sampled during active or convalescent COVID-19.

V gene TRBV19 combines with J gene TRBJ1-1; the match to TRBD1 covers 9 bases. The CDR3 totals 14 residues. Germline lookup yields CDR1 LNHDA and CDR2 SQIVND (reference sequence). Trimming at V came to 7 bases and at J to 7 bases, leaving 10 bases not matched to a gene. CDR3 DNA: TGTGCCAGTACCAAAAACAGGGGGCTTGGTGAAGCTTTCTTT. Residues: CASTKNRGLGEAFF. The full variable domain, in which reference TRBV19 and TRBJ1-1 provide the parts outside the CDR3, is DGGITQSPKYLFRKEGQNVTLSCEQNLNHDAMYWYRQDPGQGLRLIYYSQIVNDFQKGDIAEGYSVSREKKESFPLTVTSAQKNPTAFYLCASTKNRGLGEAFFGQGTRLTVV.

J is TRBJ2-3 and V is TRBV7-9; D perhaps matches TRBD2 (6 bases). This CDR3 spans 13 amino acids. Germline V lookup: CDR1 SEHNR, CDR2 FQNEAQ (reference sequence). The germline V and J ends were trimmed by 7 bases and 6 bases, with 14 bases remaining between them. CDR3 nucleotide sequence: TGTGCCAGCATGACTAGTGCGGCGGATACGCAGTATTTT. Protein product: CASMTSAADTQYF.

This rearrangement joins TRBV28 to TRBJ2-2, with TRBD1 matching 10 bases. The CDR3 is made up of 17 amino acids. Losses at the gene ends were 6 bases for V and 0 bases for J; bases not matched to a gene: 7. CDR1 MDHEN and CDR2 SYDVKM come from the germline V gene. CDR3 sequence reads: CASRPTGGPPNTGELFF. CDR3 bases: TGTGCCAGCAGACCGACAGGGGGCCCCCCGAACACCGGGGAGCTGTTTTTT.

V and J are TRBV9 and TRBJ1-3; D is unclear. The V and J ends lost 1 base and 1 base respectively, with 3 bases between them. CDR1 is SGDLS and CDR2 is YYNGEE in the germline V gene. The CDR3 runs 13 residues. Here the CDR3 DNA reads TGTGCCAGCAGCGTACCATCTGGAAACACCATATATTTT. Translation gives CASSVPSGNTIYF.

The rearrangement links TRBV18 to TRBJ1-1, with TRBD1 matching over 7 bases. The CDR3 runs to 14 residues. Trimming removed 3 bases from V and 5 bases from J; junction bases left unmatched: 6. Germline CDR1 KGHSH, CDR2 LQKENI. CDR3 nucleotides: TGTGCCAGCTCACCTCGACAGGGTTGGACTGAAGCTTTCTTT. It translates to CASSPRQGWTEAFF. Full variable domain (remainder filled in from reference TRBV18 and TRBJ1-1): NAGVMQNPRHLVRRRGQEARLRCSPMKGHSHVYWYRQLPEEGLKFMVYLQKENIIDESGMPKERFSAEFPKEGPSILRIQQVVRGDSAAYFCASSPRQGWTEAFFGQGTRLTVV.

The chain couples TRBV6-5 to TRBJ1-2; 7 bases are a match to TRBD1. Germline CDR1 reads MNHEY; CDR2 reads SVGAGI. There are 14 residues in the CDR3. V was clipped by 6 bases and J by 8 bases; unmatched bases: 12. CDR3 nucleotides: TGTGCCAGCAGGAATTCACAGGGGCCTCGAGGCTACACCTTC. Translation: CASRNSQGPRGYTF.

The genes are TRBV7-9 and TRBJ2-5, with D tentatively TRBD2 (6 bases). CDR3 size: 13 residues. Looked up from germline, CDR1 is SEHNR and CDR2 is FQNEAQ (reference sequence). V was cut by 3 bases and J by 7 bases, with 12 bases left in between. Written as DNA, the CDR3 is TGTGCCAGCAGCTTTTCTCTCGGGGGGACCCAGTACTTC. Its translation: CASSFSLGGTQYF.

The rearrangement uses TRBV19 and TRBJ2-7; perhaps TRBD2 as D (6 bases). The CDR3 runs 15 residues. From germline, CDR1 is LNHDA and CDR2 SQIVND (reference sequence). Trimming removed 1 base at V and 0 bases at J, with 10 bases between. CDR3: CASSIVGGTSYEQYF. DNA for the CDR3: TGTGCCAGTAGTATAGTGGGGGGAACCTCCTACGAGCAGTACTTC.

A single count supports this clone. The chain has TRBV11-2 and TRBJ1-2; D uncertain. V lost 1 base and J 6 bases, leaving 9 bases between the germline ends. Germline V gene sequence: CDR1 SGHAT, CDR2 FQNNGV. This CDR3 is 13 amino acids long. Here the CDR3 reads CASSLVRTNGYTF. The CDR3 nucleotides read TGTGCCAGCAGCTTAGTCAGAACAAATGGCTACACCTTC. Full variable domain (remainder filled in from reference TRBV11-2 and TRBJ1-2): EAGVAQSPRYKIIEKRQSVAFWCNPISGHATLYWYQQILGQGPKLLIQFQNNGVVDDSQLPKDRFSAERLKGVDSTLKIQPAKLEDSAVYLCASSLVRTNGYTFGSGTRLTVV.

This chain uses TRBV11-2 with TRBJ1-5, with D maybe TRBD1 (6 bases). With 6 bases removed from V and 3 bases from J, the gap between germline ends came to 9 bases. The CDR3 contains 13 residues. Germline V CDR1 and CDR2: SGHAT, FQNNGV. The CDR3 is CASSWTDNQPQHF. CDR3 nucleotides: TGTGCCAGCAGTTGGACAGACAATCAGCCCCAGCATTTT.

This rearrangement joins TRBV5-6 to TRBJ2-3, with 11 bases fitting TRBD1. CDR1 is SGHDT, CDR2 YYEEEE, per germline. The CDR3 runs 16 residues. The junction had 5 bases not matched to a gene; V was cut back by 5 bases and J by 0 bases. The CDR3 DNA reads as TGTGCCAGCAGGAGGCGGGACAGGGGGAGCACAGATACGCAGTATTTT. This gives the protein CASRRRDRGSTDTQYF.